These T cell receptor beta chains were read from a single sample in a study of blood T cell repertoires in COVID-19. Profiled with immunoSEQ multiplex PCR; TCRdb holds only in-frame clones, not every one. The repertoire holds fewer than 350,000 clones, with approximately 91% as singletons. The specimen sequenced was peripheral blood. The source is a man aged 18 to 29 with active or convalescent COVID-19. Each CDR3 is given without its conserved first and last residue. Each record gives: V gene, CDR3 length, D gene, CDR3 protein. The D gene is left open where the match is weak.

v_call: TRBV9; cdr3_length: 13; d_call: TRBD1; cdr3_aa: ASSPPGTGGHEQY
v_call: TRBV12-3/TRBV12-4; cdr3_length: 10; d_call: -; cdr3_aa: ASSRPGAGQY
v_call: TRBV27; cdr3_length: 13; d_call: TRBD1; cdr3_aa: ATGTGLLYNSPLH
v_call: TRBV19; cdr3_length: 9; d_call: -; cdr3_aa: AVGQPMGYT
v_call: TRBV4-3; cdr3_length: 13; d_call: -; cdr3_aa: ASSQDDRSSYEQY
v_call: TRBV10-2; cdr3_length: 14; d_call: -; cdr3_aa: ASSEPYGQINYGYT
v_call: TRBV6-2/TRBV6-3; cdr3_length: 14; d_call: TRBD2; cdr3_aa: ASSYSNLAAYNEQF
v_call: TRBV5-1; cdr3_length: 11; d_call: -; cdr3_aa: ASSVGQNGEQF
v_call: TRBV7-8; cdr3_length: 10; d_call: -; cdr3_aa: ASSAPRGGAF
v_call: TRBV9; cdr3_length: 12; d_call: TRBD1; cdr3_aa: ASSVAGGNSPLH
v_call: TRBV6-2/TRBV6-3; cdr3_length: 16; d_call: TRBD2; cdr3_aa: ASSYSVGSGEFQETQY
v_call: TRBV4-1; cdr3_length: 14; d_call: -; cdr3_aa: ASSQDPGVNTGELF
v_call: TRBV4-1; cdr3_length: 12; d_call: -; cdr3_aa: ASSLTRVNTEAF
v_call: TRBV4-2; cdr3_length: 16; d_call: TRBD1; cdr3_aa: ASSPLVVVRGQDYGYT
v_call: TRBV9; cdr3_length: 12; d_call: TRBD1; cdr3_aa: ASSIGQGPYEQY
v_call: TRBV9; cdr3_length: 13; d_call: TRBD1; cdr3_aa: ASSVAGGNREKLF
v_call: TRBV20-1; cdr3_length: 9; d_call: -; cdr3_aa: SAILTDGYT
v_call: TRBV7-8; cdr3_length: 14; d_call: -; cdr3_aa: ASSLGRGRTGNTIY
v_call: TRBV19; cdr3_length: 10; d_call: TRBD1; cdr3_aa: ASSGDSVEQY
v_call: TRBV5-6; cdr3_length: 10; d_call: -; cdr3_aa: ASSSGDYEQY
v_call: TRBV5-1; cdr3_length: 11; d_call: -; cdr3_aa: ASSLQRGNEQF
v_call: TRBV21-1; cdr3_length: 13; d_call: -; cdr3_aa: ASSKTTGGRTEAF
v_call: TRBV7-3; cdr3_length: 12; d_call: -; cdr3_aa: ASRRGGPNTEAF
v_call: TRBV12-5; cdr3_length: 11; d_call: -; cdr3_aa: ASAIEDRSGYT
v_call: TRBV5-6; cdr3_length: 11; d_call: -; cdr3_aa: ASSFSQNYGYT
v_call: TRBV12-5; cdr3_length: 16; d_call: TRBD2; cdr3_aa: ASGLRPAISGGQETQY
v_call: TRBV2; cdr3_length: 14; d_call: -; cdr3_aa: ASSEGQRAGANVLT
v_call: TRBV19; cdr3_length: 11; d_call: -; cdr3_aa: ASSIGGNQPQH
v_call: TRBV18; cdr3_length: 18; d_call: TRBD1; cdr3_aa: ASSPPNLGTGGSGDYGYT